Listed below are T cell receptor beta chains from one sample, sequenced in a study of blood T cell repertoires in COVID-19. Sequencing was performed with immunoSEQ multiplex PCR; in TCRdb, only in-frame clones are kept and a portion is missing. The data show some 52,000 clones, 75% to 90% seen once. Sequenced sample: peripheral blood. The source is a man in his sixties with active COVID-19. CDR3s include the opening cysteine and the closing phenylalanine or tryptophan. A D gene is named only where the DNA matches it firmly. Clone sizes are given selectively: once, few, many, or a class where the clone is expanded.

NA	TRBV6-5	TRBJ2-2	TRBD2	CASSFGGRGRPGELFF	TGTGCCAGCAGTTTTGGGGGACGCGGGAGGCCCGGGGAGCTGTTTTTT
NA	TRBV11-2	TRBJ2-7	TRBD1	CASSEDRLSYEQYF	TGTGCCAGCAGCGAGGACAGGCTCTCCTACGAGCAGTACTTC
once	TRBV9	TRBJ2-2	NA	CASSVVSGNSGELFF	TGTGCCAGCAGCGTAGTATCGGGAAATTCCGGGGAGCTGTTTTTT
NA	TRBV29-1	TRBJ1-1	NA	CSVASQGNTEAFF	TGCAGCGTTGCTTCCCAGGGGAACACTGAAGCTTTCTTT
NA	TRBV10-2	TRBJ1-2	TRBD1	CASSGGYRGQGSGGYTF	TGCGCCAGCAGTGGTGGTTATCGGGGACAGGGTTCTGGAGGCTACACCTTC
once	TRBV28	TRBJ2-1	NA	CASSLFGNEQFF	TGTGCCAGCAGCCTATTCGGGAATGAGCAGTTCTTC
NA	TRBV7-9	TRBJ2-1	TRBD2	CASSWTSSYNEQFF	TGTGCCAGCAGTTGGACTAGCTCCTACAATGAGCAGTTCTTC
NA	TRBV25-1	TRBJ2-7	NA	CASSAGSGTYEQYF	TGTGCCAGCAGTGCCGGGTCGGGGACCTACGAGCAGTACTTC
NA	TRBV6-2/TRBV6-3	TRBJ2-7	NA	CASRPTGSYEQYF	TGTGCCAGCAGGCCTACCGGGAGCTACGAGCAGTACTTC
NA	TRBV24-1	TRBJ2-1	NA	CATSDFWGGNEQFF	TGTGCCACCAGTGATTTTTGGGGAGGTAATGAGCAGTTCTTC
NA	TRBV28	TRBJ2-1	TRBD2	CASSSGGSYEQFF	TGTGCCAGCAGTTCCGGCGGGAGCTATGAGCAGTTCTTC
NA	TRBV6-5	TRBJ2-5	TRBD1	CASSYSGRGYQETQYF	TGTGCCAGCAGTTACTCGGGCAGGGGGTACCAAGAGACCCAGTACTTC
once	TRBV10-3	TRBJ2-1	NA	CAISVTGKDNEQFF	TGTGCCATCAGTGTCACGGGAAAAGACAATGAGCAGTTCTTC
NA	TRBV13	TRBJ1-2	NA	CASSLVGVGRERYGYTF	TGTGCCAGCAGCTTAGTAGGGGTGGGTCGAGAGCGCTATGGCTACACCTTC
NA	TRBV9	TRBJ2-7	TRBD2	CASSPSAGEAYEQYF	TGTGCCAGCAGCCCCTCTGCGGGAGAGGCCTACGAGCAGTACTTC
NA	TRBV2	TRBJ2-3	TRBD1	CASNKGQATDTQYF	TGTGCCAGCAACAAGGGACAGGCCACAGATACGCAGTATTTT
NA	TRBV28	TRBJ2-7	NA	CASSLGGPKYF	TGTGCCAGCAGTTTAGGAGGGCCGAAGTACTTC
once	TRBV12-3/TRBV12-4	TRBJ2-4	NA	CASSLVQGNIQYF	TGTGCCAGCAGTTTAGTGCAGGGAAACATTCAGTACTTC
NA	TRBV9	TRBJ2-3	NA	CASSESLYTDTQYF	TGTGCCTCCTCCGAAAGCCTTTACACAGATACGCAGTATTTT